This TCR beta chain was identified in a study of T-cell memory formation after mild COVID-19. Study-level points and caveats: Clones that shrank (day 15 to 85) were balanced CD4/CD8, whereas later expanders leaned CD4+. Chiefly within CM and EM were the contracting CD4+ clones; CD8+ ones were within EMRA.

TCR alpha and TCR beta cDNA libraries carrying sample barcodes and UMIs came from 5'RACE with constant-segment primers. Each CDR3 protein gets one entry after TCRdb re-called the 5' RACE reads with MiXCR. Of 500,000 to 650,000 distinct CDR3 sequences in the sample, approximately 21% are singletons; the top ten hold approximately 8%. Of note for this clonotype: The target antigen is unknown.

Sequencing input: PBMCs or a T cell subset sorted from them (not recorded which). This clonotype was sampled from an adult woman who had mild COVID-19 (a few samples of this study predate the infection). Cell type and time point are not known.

The CDR3 region is CASSPLTSASPYNEQFF. The CDR3 DNA is TGTGCCAGCAGCCCACTAACGTCGGCTAGCCCGTACAATGAGCAGTTCTTC. This chain joins TRBV5-6 and TRBJ2-1; maybe TRBD2 (5 bases). Germline CDR1 reads SGHDT; CDR2 reads YYEEEE. The V and J ends lost 4 bases and 4 bases respectively, with 21 bases between them. The CDR3 has 17 residues. Looking up the rest from reference TRBV5-6 and TRBJ2-1 gives the full variable domain: DAGVTQSPTHLIKTRGQQVTLRCSPKSGHDTVSWYQQALGQGPQFIFQYYEEEERQRGNFPDRFSGHQFPNYSSELNVNALLLGDSALYLCASSPLTSASPYNEQFFGPGTRLTVL.